These 30 T cell receptor beta chains were all obtained from the same sample, sequenced in a study of blood T cell repertoires in COVID-19. Sequenced by immunoSEQ multiplex PCR; TCRdb stores in-frame clones only, minus some. Of about 140,000 clones detected, 75% to 90% appear once; the ten largest clones hold about 1.5%. The specimen was peripheral blood. Source of these receptors: a woman aged 45-65 years with acute or convalescent COVID-19.

This clone has just one count. This chain links TRBV2 with TRBJ1-5; D is unclear. The CDR3 has 14 amino acids. Trimming took off 4 bases at V and 4 bases at J, with 11 bases between the two ends. Germline values: CDR1 SNHLY, CDR2 FYNNEI. CDR3 bases: TGTGCCAGCAGTGGAGGGAACGGGAATCAGCCCCAGCATTTT. Residues: CASSGGNGNQPQHF.

J is TRBJ1-1 and V is TRBV9; D might be TRBD1 (5 bases). The germline gives CDR1 SGDLS, CDR2 YYNGEE. Trimming removed 3 bases from V and 4 bases from J, with 19 bases in between. This CDR3 has 16 amino acids. The CDR3 coding sequence is TGTGCCAGCAGCGAAGTCGGGGGAACAGTCTCCACTGAAGCTTTCTTT. Protein: CASSEVGGTVSTEAFF.

The chain recombines TRBV7-6 with TRBJ1-2; 10 nucleotides match TRBD1. Germline CDR1 and CDR2: SGHVS and FNYEAQ. This CDR3 contains 16 residues. Germline trimming cut 5 bases from V and 7 bases from J; bases unmatched to any gene: 13. The CDR3 loop is CASSPGQGGGYLGYTF. The DNA of the CDR3 is TGTGCCAGCAGCCCCGGACAGGGGGGCGGCTATCTTGGCTACACCTTC.

The chain employs TRBV5-4 and TRBJ1-2, with D maybe TRBD1 (6 bases). Germline CDR1 SGHNT, CDR2 YYREEE (reference sequence). CDR3 length: 14 residues. V was trimmed by 2 bases and J by 4 bases, leaving 12 bases between them. CDR3 region: CASSFPGQFYGYTF. Written as DNA, the CDR3 is TGTGCCAGCAGCTTTCCTGGACAGTTCTATGGCTACACCTTC.

The V gene is TRBV6-5, the J gene TRBJ2-7; a possible D gene is TRBD1 (5 bases). From germline, CDR1 is MNHEY and CDR2 SVGAGI. Trimming left V 2 bases short and J 7 bases short, with 21 bases between. This CDR3 has 16 residues. The DNA for the CDR3 is TGTGCCAGCAGTTACCCACGTGGGGCTGCTCTACTGGAGCAGTACTTC. Translated: CASSYPRGAALLEQYF.

The chain carries TRBV11-2 and TRBJ1-2; no clear D gene. The CDR3 length is 14 residues. V lost 0 bases, J lost 4 bases, and 9 bases lay in between. CDR1 SGHAT and CDR2 FQNNGV come from the germline V gene. The CDR3, as DNA: TGTGCCAGCAGCTTAGAGCCAGGCGCCTATGGCTACACCTTC. Translation gives CASSLEPGAYGYTF.

The V gene is TRBV7-9, the J gene TRBJ1-2; D is perhaps TRBD1 (6 bases). The CDR3 sequence is 14 residues long. CDR1 and CDR2 (germline): SEHNR, FQNEAQ (reference sequence). V lost 1 base and J 9 bases, leaving 15 bases between the germline ends. CDR3 loop: CASSLDPDSQRYTF. As DNA, the CDR3 is TGTGCCAGCAGCTTAGACCCGGACAGTCAGCGCTACACCTTC.

The chain carries TRBV3-1 (or the pseudogene TRBV3-2) and TRBJ2-1, with D perhaps TRBD2 (6 bases). V gave up 3 bases and J gave up 10 bases, with 28 bases separating them. CDR1 LGHDT and CDR2 YNNKEL come from the germline V gene (reference sequence). The CDR3 has 18 amino acids. CDR3 sequence reads: CASSHHLADLAEVSEQFF. The DNA of the CDR3 is TGTGCCAGCAGCCATCATTTAGCGGATCTCGCCGAGGTATCGGAGCAGTTCTTC.

J is TRBJ1-1 and V is TRBV19; 9 positions agree with TRBD1. Per germline, CDR1 LNHDA and CDR2 SQIVND (reference sequence). V trimming: 5 bases; J trimming: 3 bases; junction bases outside the gene matches: 10. This CDR3 spans 16 amino acids. CDR3 in DNA: TGTGCCAGTAGTCTATTAGGACAGGGGTACGACACTGAAGCTTTCTTT. This translates into CASSLLGQGYDTEAFF.

This rearrangement joins TRBV28 to TRBJ1-2; 7 bases are a match to TRBD1. CDR3 length: 12 residues. The V gene's germline CDR1 is MDHEN and CDR2 SYDVKM. The J segment lost 10 bases and the V segment lost 6 bases, leaving 8 bases of the junction unmatched. This chain's CDR3 is CASSRRGLVYTF. The CDR3 nucleotides read TGTGCCAGCAGCAGGAGGGGGCTGGTCTACACCTTC.

This sequence joins TRBV24-1 and TRBJ2-5; a possible D gene is TRBD1 (5 bases). Trimming took off 4 bases at V and 2 bases at J, with 7 bases between the two ends. There are 13 residues in the CDR3. Germline CDR1 and CDR2: KGHDR and SFDVKD. The CDR3 DNA sequence: TGTGCCACCAGTGACAGGGCTCAAGAGACCCAGTACTTC. This codes for CATSDRAQETQYF.

The V gene is TRBV5-4, the J gene TRBJ1-1; no clear D. V lost 0 bases and J 0 bases, leaving 6 bases between the germline ends. This CDR3 comprises 14 residues. Germline V CDR1 and CDR2: SGHNT, YYREEE (reference sequence). CDR3 DNA: TGTGCCAGCAGCTTGGCGCAGATGAACACTGAAGCTTTCTTT. The encoded protein is CASSLAQMNTEAFF.

The chain employs TRBV5-4 and TRBJ2-5; TRBD2 aligns across 16 bases. Germline values: CDR1 SGHNT, CDR2 YYREEE (reference sequence). The CDR3 is 17 amino acids. V gave up 6 bases and J gave up 2 bases; unmatched junction bases: 7. The CDR3 DNA follows: TGTGCCAGCACCGGGACTAGCGGGGGGGAGCCGCAAGAGACCCAGTACTTC. Its translation is CASTGTSGGEPQETQYF.

V is TRBV5-4 and J is TRBJ2-1; TRBD2 agrees at 7 bases. The CDR3 totals 13 residues. The germline V gene has CDR1 SGHNT and CDR2 YYREEE (reference sequence). J gave up 9 bases and V 3 bases, and 6 bases lay outside the gene matches. CDR3 nucleotide sequence: TGTGCCAGCAGCTCCCAGGGAGGGACTGAGCAGTTCTTC. It encodes CASSSQGGTEQFF.

The V and J genes are TRBV10-1 and TRBJ2-7, with TRBD1 matching over 8 bases. V gave up 0 bases and J gave up 2 bases; unmatched junction bases: 3. CDR3 length: 15 residues. Germline V gene sequence: CDR1 WNHNN, CDR2 SYGVQD (reference sequence). The CDR3: CASSESHRGTYEQYF. The CDR3 nucleotides read TGCGCCAGCAGTGAGTCCCACAGGGGGACCTACGAGCAGTACTTC.

This clone has only one observation. The rearrangement joins TRBV18 to TRBJ2-2; 11 bases align to TRBD1. CDR3 size: 15 residues. Losses at the gene ends were 10 bases for V and 0 bases for J; bases not matched to a gene: 4. Germline CDR1 and CDR2: KGHSH and LQKENI. CDR3 amino acids: CATGQGAANTGELFF. As DNA, the CDR3 is TGTGCCACCGGACAGGGGGCGGCGAACACCGGGGAGCTGTTTTTT.

The chain's CDR3 is CASSFDPTQGTEAFF. In DNA form, the CDR3 reads TGTGCCAGCAGCTTTGATCCTACTCAGGGAACTGAAGCTTTCTTT. This chain uses TRBV5-4 with TRBJ1-1, with D perhaps matching TRBD1 (5 bases). The ends were cut back, 2 bases at V and 5 bases at J, with 16 bases in the middle. Germline CDR1 reads SGHNT; CDR2 reads YYREEE (reference sequence). The CDR3 length is 15 residues.

This chain uses TRBV4-1 with TRBJ1-1; no firm D call. Germline CDR1 and CDR2: MGHRA and YSYEKL. V dropped 4 bases and J dropped 7 bases, with 19 bases sitting between them. The CDR3 is 15 amino acids. CDR3 sequence (DNA): TGCGCCAGCAGCCTCCCCGACGGAATACAGAGTGAAGCTTTCTTT. This translates into CASSLPDGIQSEAFF.

The chain uses TRBV2 and TRBJ2-5, with D possibly matching TRBD2 (5 bases). The CDR3 contains 15 residues. Trimming removed 4 bases from V and 2 bases from J, with 14 bases in between. Germline CDR1 is SNHLY and CDR2 is FYNNEI. CDR3 amino acids: CASSVQPGVQETQYF. The CDR3 nucleotides read TGTGCCAGCAGTGTACAGCCCGGGGTTCAAGAGACCCAGTACTTC.

This clone has just one count. The CDR3: CSASLSDYGYTF. In DNA, the CDR3 is TGCAGTGCTAGTTTGTCGGACTATGGCTACACCTTC. The V call is TRBV20-1, the J call TRBJ1-2; D not resolved. CDR3 size: 12 residues. The V gene lost 3 bases and the J gene lost 3 bases, with 8 bases spanning the gap. Per the germline V gene, CDR1 is DFQATT and CDR2 is SNEGSKA (reference sequence).

V is TRBV6-6 and J is TRBJ1-4; the match to TRBD1 covers 12 bases. The CDR3 sequence is 18 residues long. Germline CDR1 reads MNHNY; CDR2 reads SVGAGI (reference sequence). The J segment lost 8 bases and the V segment lost 5 bases, leaving 15 bases of the junction unmatched. The CDR3: CASSRGTGTGGVGEKLFF. In DNA, the CDR3 is TGTGCCAGCAGTCGGGGGACCGGGACAGGGGGCGTAGGCGAAAAACTGTTTTTT.

The J gene is TRBJ1-2, the V gene TRBV6-5; 8 bases are shared with TRBD1. The germline V gene has CDR1 MNHEY and CDR2 SVGAGI. CDR3 length: 14 amino acids. Unmatched junction bases numbered 8, after V lost 3 bases and J lost 8 bases. The CDR3 here is CASSYSTTGEGYTF. CDR3 sequence (DNA): TGTGCCAGCAGTTATTCTACGACAGGGGAAGGCTACACCTTC.

V and J are TRBV9 and TRBJ2-2, with 9 bases fitting TRBD2. Per germline, CDR1 SGDLS and CDR2 YYNGEE. The CDR3 loop spans 18 amino acids. V lost 4 bases and J lost 5; bases outside the gene matches: 15. The CDR3 is CASSLIVSGRVGTGELFF. CDR3 DNA sequence: TGTGCCAGCAGCCTAATTGTTAGCGGGAGAGTTGGGACCGGGGAGCTGTTTTTT.

This clone was counted a single time. The rearrangement links TRBV9 to TRBJ1-5, with D unresolved. This CDR3 is built from 13 residues. V was pared by 0 bases and J by 6 bases, with 7 bases between. Germline values: CDR1 SGDLS, CDR2 YYNGEE. The DNA of the CDR3 is TGTGCCAGCAGCGTAGCGTCCGGTCAGCCCCAGCATTTT. This encodes CASSVASGQPQHF. Combining the CDR3 with reference TRBV9 and TRBJ1-5 gives the whole variable domain DSGVTQTPKHLITATGQRVTLRCSPRSGDLSVYWYQQSLDQGLQFLIQYYNGEERAKGNILERFSAQQFPDLHSELNLSSLELGDSALYFCASSVASGQPQHFGDGTRLSIL.

The rearrangement links TRBV5-1 to TRBJ2-5, with D maybe TRBD2 (6 bases). CDR1 is SGHRS and CDR2 is YFSETQ in the germline V gene. This CDR3 contains 15 residues. V was pared by 2 bases and J by 1 base, with 12 bases between. The CDR3 coding sequence is TGCGCCAGCAGCTTTGTGGTCGGGGGCCAAGAGACCCAGTACTTC. Its translation: CASSFVVGGQETQYF.

V and J are TRBV5-5 and TRBJ2-1; D unresolved. CDR3 size: 16 residues. From germline, CDR1 is SGHKS and CDR2 YYEKEE (reference sequence). Trimming removed 0 bases from V and 1 base from J, with 11 bases in between. The CDR3 DNA follows: TGTGCCAGCAGCTTGGGGCTGCAGAAATCCTACAATGAGCAGTTCTTC. Translating it yields CASSLGLQKSYNEQFF.

The chain combines TRBV6-6 with TRBJ1-6; D is possibly TRBD1 (5 bases). The CDR3 extends over 14 amino acids. Germline loops: CDR1 MNHNY, CDR2 SVGAGI (reference sequence). The V end lost 2 bases, the J end lost 7 bases, and 9 bases lay between the germline ends. Here the CDR3 reads CASSYQQENSPLHF. DNA for the CDR3: TGTGCCAGCAGTTACCAACAGGAAAATTCACCCCTCCACTTT.

CDR3 residues: CASRSSGGHGTLAKNIQYF. CDR3 coding DNA: TGTGCCAGTAGATCTAGCGGGGGGCACGGTACTCTAGCCAAAAACATTCAGTACTTC. The chain joins TRBV19 to TRBJ2-4, with 11 bases aligning to TRBD2. The germline CDR1 and CDR2 sequences are LNHDA and SQIVND (reference sequence). J lost 0 bases, V lost 6 bases, and 13 bases had no gene match. The CDR3 extends over 19 amino acids. Full variable domain (missing parts from reference TRBV19 and TRBJ2-4): DGGITQSPKYLFRKEGQNVTLSCEQNLNHDAMYWYRQDPGQGLRLIYYSQIVNDFQKGDIAEGYSVSREKKESFPLTVTSAQKNPTAFYLCASRSSGGHGTLAKNIQYFGAGTRLSVL.

The chain carries TRBV27 and TRBJ2-4, with D tentatively TRBD1 (5 bases). Between the trimmed V and J ends, which lost 4 bases and 9 bases, there was a span of 13 bases. The CDR3 contains 13 residues. The V gene's germline CDR1 is MNHEY and CDR2 SMNVEV (reference sequence). CDR3 residues: CASSSRADTIQYF. In DNA, the CDR3 is TGTGCCAGCAGTTCCAGGGCCGACACCATTCAGTACTTC.

This clone was counted between two and nine times. V and J are TRBV3-1 (or the pseudogene TRBV3-2) and TRBJ1-2, with a possible D match to TRBD1 (6 bases). This CDR3 is 13 amino acids long. The V gene's germline CDR1 is LGHDT and CDR2 YNNKEL (reference sequence). V lost 5 bases to trimming and J lost 8 bases, with 15 bases between them. The DNA of the CDR3 is TGTGCCAGCAGCACGGGACATTCGAGGGGCTACACCTTC. This translates into CASSTGHSRGYTF.